This passage covers 21 T cell receptor beta chains from one sample sequenced in a study of patients and donors after allogeneic stem cell transplantation. TCRdb re-derived calls from the RT-PCR reads in MiXCR, one entry per CDR3 protein. This table holds about 960,000 distinct CDR3 sequences, roughly 17% found once. Sequenced sample: blood, either unsorted or a sorted T cell fraction (not recorded which). Every receptor here comes from a human donor who was either an allogeneic HSCT recipient or a stem cell or donor lymphocyte infusion donor (not recorded which). It is not recorded whose cells these are; they may come from a transplant donor.

This sequence joins TRBV19 and TRBJ1-3; tentative D call: TRBD1 (6 bases). This CDR3 is built from 16 residues. Trimming removed 3 bases at V and 0 bases at J, with 12 bases between. The germline V gene encodes CDR1 LNHDA and CDR2 SQIVND (reference sequence). The CDR3 nucleotides are TGTGCCAGTAGTATTGCGGGGGGCCTCTCTGGAAACACCATATATTTT. This encodes CASSIAGGLSGNTIYF.

This clonotype was detected a few times. The V gene is TRBV11-2, the J gene TRBJ2-2; D may be TRBD1 or TRBD2 (5 bases each). Per germline, CDR1 SGHAT and CDR2 FQNNGV. The CDR3 has 15 residues. V was clipped by 5 bases and J by 5 bases, with 15 bases between them. CDR3: CASSVGTPGTGELFF. DNA for the CDR3: TGTGCCAGCAGCGTCGGGACCCCGGGGACCGGGGAGCTGTTTTTT.

CDR3 region: CASSLQWIGGGSPYEQYF. The CDR3 region has the DNA TGCGCCAGCAGCTTGCAATGGATCGGCGGGGGGAGCCCCTACGAGCAGTACTTC. V is TRBV5-1 and J is TRBJ2-7; 8 nucleotides agree with TRBD2. The CDR3 length is 18 residues. V shed 1 base, J shed 2 bases, and the junction held 14 bases outside the gene matches. Germline V gene lookup returns CDR1 SGHRS and CDR2 YFSETQ.

This chain connects TRBV11-2 to TRBJ1-1, with 8 bases aligning to TRBD1. Losses at the gene ends were 4 bases for V and 7 bases for J; bases not matched to a gene: 5. The CDR3 is made up of 13 amino acids. The germline gives CDR1 SGHAT, CDR2 FQNNGV. CDR3 protein: CASSSFDRGEAFF. The CDR3 nucleotides read TGTGCCAGCAGCTCTTTTGACAGGGGTGAAGCTTTCTTT.

This clonotype came up a few times. The V gene is TRBV12-3 or TRBV12-4, the J gene TRBJ1-2; D may be TRBD1 (6 bases). The CDR3 sequence is 15 residues long. V was clipped by 6 bases and J by 1 base, with 15 bases between them. The CDR3 coding sequence is TGTGCCAGCAGAAGACAGGCCGGGGGTAACTATGGCTACACCTTC. Its translation is CASRRQAGGNYGYTF.

A few counts support this clonotype. V gene TRBV2 combines with J gene TRBJ2-1; 7 bases are shared with TRBD2. Germline CDR1 is SNHLY and CDR2 is FYNNEI. Germline trimming cut 3 bases from V and 0 bases from J; bases unmatched to any gene: 2. The CDR3 contains 15 residues. CDR3 sequence (DNA): TGTGCCAGCAGTGACCGGGACTACTCCTACAATGAGCAGTTCTTC. It encodes CASSDRDYSYNEQFF.

This clonotype was observed a few times. The chain uses TRBV11-1 and TRBJ2-1; D might be TRBD2 (6 bases). Germline loops: CDR1 SGHAT, CDR2 FQDESV (reference sequence). V shed 1 base and J shed 4 bases, with 14 bases lying between them. The length of the CDR3 is 16 residues. CDR3: CASSLERGLDYNEQFF. The CDR3 region has the DNA TGTGCCAGCAGCTTAGAAAGGGGACTGGATTACAATGAGCAGTTCTTC.

The sample holds many counts of this clonotype. The rearrangement joins TRBV4-2 to TRBJ2-3; no clear D. Germline V lookup: CDR1 LGHNA, CDR2 YNFKEQ. V was pared by 0 bases and J by 4 bases, with 5 bases between. The CDR3 runs 13 residues. The CDR3 nucleotides read TGTGCCAGCAGCCAAGATCTCCCAGATACGCAGTATTTT. Translating it yields CASSQDLPDTQYF.

This clonotype was recorded a few times. The chain recombines TRBV27 with TRBJ1-5, with D uncertain. Trimming took off 2 bases at V and 6 bases at J, with 11 bases between the two ends. There are 14 residues in the CDR3. Germline values: CDR1 MNHEY, CDR2 SMNVEV (reference sequence). The CDR3 sequence is CASSLEALGQPQHF. CDR3 sequence (DNA): TGTGCCAGCAGTTTAGAAGCGCTTGGTCAGCCCCAGCATTTT.

This rearrangement joins TRBV12-3 or TRBV12-4 to TRBJ1-1; tentatively, D is TRBD1 (6 bases). V lost 3 bases to trimming and J lost 5 bases, with 19 bases between them. The CDR3 is made up of 16 amino acids. CDR3 DNA sequence: TGTGCCAGCAGTTTTGGGTTTGGGGGCCCTTCGACTGAAGCTTTCTTT. This encodes CASSFGFGGPSTEAFF.

The table lists this clonotype with a few counts. The rearrangement joins TRBV4-1 to TRBJ2-5, with 9 bases lining up with TRBD1. In germline, CDR1 is MGHRA, CDR2 YSYEKL. The CDR3 sequence is 16 residues long. Germline trimming cut 2 bases from V and 4 bases from J; bases unmatched to any gene: 8. The CDR3 coding sequence is TGCGCCAGCAGCCAACCCCGGGACAGGGTCCCAGAGACCCAGTACTTC. Translated, it gives CASSQPRDRVPETQYF.

The chain employs TRBV15 and TRBJ1-2, with D possibly being TRBD1 (6 bases). The V gene lost 0 bases and the J gene lost 5 bases, with 13 bases spanning the gap. Looked up from germline, CDR1 is LNHNV and CDR2 is YYDKDF (reference sequence). The CDR3 loop spans 15 amino acids. CDR3 protein: CATSRDPTGNYGYTF. The CDR3 DNA reads as TGTGCCACCAGCAGAGATCCTACAGGGAATTATGGCTACACCTTC.

This clonotype has more than one count but fewer than ten. The rearrangement uses TRBV20-1 and TRBJ2-2; D possibly corresponds to TRBD1 (6 bases). Per the germline V gene, CDR1 is DFQATT and CDR2 is SNEGSKA (reference sequence). The CDR3 covers 12 residues. Trimming took off 3 bases at V and 6 bases at J, with 8 bases between the two ends. The CDR3 sequence: CSARDSSGELFF. In DNA, the CDR3 is TGCAGTGCTAGGGACAGTTCCGGGGAGCTGTTTTTT.

This clonotype was observed a few times. This chain links TRBV9 with TRBJ1-2; maybe TRBD1 (6 bases). Trimming pared 0 bases from V and 3 bases from J, leaving 12 bases between. Germline V CDR1 and CDR2: SGDLS, YYNGEE. This CDR3 is 15 amino acids long. CDR3 sequence (DNA): TGTGCCAGCAGCGTAGACGGGGGCCTCCACTATGGCTACACCTTC. Its protein product is CASSVDGGLHYGYTF.

This chain uses TRBV15 with TRBJ1-1; D unresolved. This CDR3 region has 15 residues. The V and J ends lost 0 bases and 4 bases respectively, with 12 bases between them. Germline V gene data show CDR1 as LNHNV and CDR2 as YYDKDF (reference sequence). CDR3 residues: CATSRDVRGRTEAFF. For the CDR3, the DNA is TGTGCCACCAGCAGAGATGTGAGAGGTCGCACTGAAGCTTTCTTT.

The sample holds a few counts of this clonotype. The CDR3 sequence is CASSERALIAQHF. Written as DNA, the CDR3 is TGTGCCAGCAGTGAACGGGCCCTCATAGCCCAGCATTTT. The J gene is TRBJ1-5, the V gene TRBV6-1, with D unresolved. This CDR3 spans 13 amino acids. The ends were cut back, 2 bases at V and 11 bases at J, with 13 bases in the middle. Germline V gene data show CDR1 as MNHNS and CDR2 as SASEGT.

This sequence joins TRBV15 and TRBJ1-2, with 9 bases aligning to TRBD1. This CDR3 is 14 amino acids long. Germline CDR1 LNHNV, CDR2 YYDKDF (reference sequence). With 3 bases clipped from V and 7 bases from J, the junction kept 6 bases outside the gene matches. CDR3 region: CATSRDRGAGGYTF. The CDR3, as DNA: TGTGCCACCAGCAGGGACAGGGGAGCGGGTGGCTACACCTTC.

This clonotype showed up just a few times. The V call is TRBV20-1, the J call TRBJ2-2; 7 bases fit TRBD1. With V trimmed by 6 bases and J by 0 bases, 10 bases remained unmatched. The CDR3 sequence is 16 residues long. Germline-derived CDR1 and CDR2 are DFQATT and SNEGSKA (reference sequence). DNA for the CDR3: TGCAGTGCGAATCCTACAGGGGCATCGAACACCGGGGAGCTGTTTTTT. Its protein is CSANPTGASNTGELFF.

This clonotype was recorded many times. The gene calls are TRBV27 and TRBJ2-1, with D possibly called TRBD1 or TRBD2 (5 bases each). CDR3 length equals 15 residues. In germline, CDR1 is MNHEY, CDR2 SMNVEV (reference sequence). The V end lost 0 bases, the J end lost 4 bases, and 10 bases lay between the germline ends. For the CDR3, the DNA is TGTGCCAGCAGTTTATCGAGGGGCGGGTACAATGAGCAGTTCTTC. Protein sequence: CASSLSRGGYNEQFF.

This clonotype came up a few times. The V call is TRBV5-1, the J call TRBJ2-7, with 7 bases fitting TRBD1. V trimming: 2 bases; J trimming: 4 bases; junction bases outside the gene matches: 6. Germline V CDR1 and CDR2: SGHRS, YFSETQ. This CDR3 region has 14 residues. The CDR3 DNA is TGCGCCAGCAGCTTCGTCCAGGGGGAGTACGAGCAGTACTTC. Its translation: CASSFVQGEYEQYF. The whole variable domain, filled in from reference TRBV5-1 and TRBJ2-7, reads KAGVTQTPRYLIKTRGQQVTLSCSPISGHRSVSWYQQTPGQGLQFLFEYFSETQRNKGNFPGRFSGRQFSNSRSEMNVSTLELGDSALYLCASSFVQGEYEQYFGPGTRLTVT.

The table lists this clonotype with a few counts. This chain connects TRBV30 to TRBJ2-3; D uncertain. Per germline, CDR1 GTSNPN and CDR2 SVGIG (reference sequence). The V and J ends lost 3 bases and 4 bases respectively, with 11 bases between them. This CDR3 has 13 amino acids. The CDR3 bases are TGTGCCTGGAGCGCCGGGCCCCCAGATACGCAGTATTTT. Its translation: CAWSAGPPDTQYF.